The next 21 T cell receptor beta chains were all read from a single sample in a study of T-cell memory formation after mild COVID-19. TCRdb itself ran the 5' RACE reads through MiXCR, one entry per CDR3 protein. The sample comprises about 360,000 distinct CDR3 sequences, 13% to 15% of which are singletons, and around a fifth rests with the top ten. Sequencing was done on a sample of PBMCs or a T cell subset sorted from them (not recorded which). The source of these receptors is a young man who had mild COVID-19 (a few samples of this study predate the infection). Cell type and time point are not known.

This clonotype was seen only a few times. The V and J genes are TRBV12-3 or TRBV12-4 and TRBJ1-4, with D perhaps matching TRBD1 (6 bases). Between the trimmed V and J ends, which lost 8 bases and 8 bases, there was a span of 15 bases. CDR3 length: 13 residues. The CDR3 DNA sequence: TGTGCCAGCCGGAAGGGGGGAAGCGAAAAACTGTTTTTT. As protein: CASRKGGSEKLFF.

V usage is TRBV20-1 and J usage is TRBJ2-7; the D gene is possibly TRBD2 (6 bases). Germline CDR1 reads DFQATT; CDR2 reads SNEGSKA (reference sequence). The CDR3 sequence is 15 residues long. V was shortened by 0 bases and J by 0 bases, with 12 bases between the two germline ends. The CDR3 loop reads CSAREGLLNSYEQYF. The CDR3 DNA reads TGCAGTGCTAGAGAGGGACTGCTTAACTCCTACGAGCAGTACTTC.

The chain has TRBV7-9 and TRBJ1-1; D remains unclear. Trimming left V 7 bases short and J 5 bases short, with 20 bases between. In germline, CDR1 is SEHNR, CDR2 FQNEAQ (reference sequence). CDR3 length: 15 amino acids. The CDR3 region is CASTLLKGSETEAFF. The DNA of the CDR3 is TGTGCCAGCACCCTCCTAAAGGGAAGCGAGACTGAAGCTTTCTTT.

This chain connects TRBV20-1 to TRBJ2-3; 10 nucleotides match TRBD2. Trimming cost V 2 bases and J 1 base; bases outside gene matches: 0. Germline values: CDR1 DFQATT, CDR2 SNEGSKA (reference sequence). The CDR3 has 14 residues. The CDR3 coding sequence is TGCAGTGCTAGACTAGCGGGGGGCACAGATACGCAGTATTTT. Encoded protein: CSARLAGGTDTQYF.

This clonotype appeared a few times. The rearrangement uses TRBV7-9 and TRBJ1-1; a weak D match, TRBD1 (5 bases). Trimming shortened V by 2 bases and J by 4 bases, and 8 bases separated the two germline ends. Germline CDR1 is SEHNR and CDR2 is FQNEAQ (reference sequence). This CDR3 has 13 residues. Written as DNA, the CDR3 is TGTGCCAGCAGCTTATACAGGAGCACTGAAGCTTTCTTT. This gives the protein CASSLYRSTEAFF. Together with reference TRBV7-9 and TRBJ1-1, the CDR3 gives the full variable domain: DTGVSQNPRHKITKRGQNVTFRCDPISEHNRLYWYRQTLGQGPEFLTYFQNEAQLEKSRLLSDRFSAERPKGSFSTLEIQRTEQGDSAMYLCASSLYRSTEAFFGQGTRLTVV.

This chain joins TRBV19 and TRBJ2-7; 9 bases align to TRBD1. The germline V gene has CDR1 LNHDA and CDR2 SQIVND (reference sequence). J gave up 1 base and V 6 bases, and 7 bases lay outside the gene matches. The CDR3 is made up of 15 amino acids. This chain's CDR3 is CASSKTGGRSYEQYV. The DNA of the CDR3 is TGTGCCAGTAGCAAGACAGGGGGGCGTTCCTACGAGCAGTACGTC.

There are many counts of this clonotype. The rearrangement links TRBV4-1 to TRBJ2-4, with 7 bases identical to TRBD1. The J segment lost 3 bases and the V segment lost 1 base, leaving 9 bases of the junction unmatched. The CDR3 consists of 17 residues. Germline CDR1 and CDR2: MGHRA and YSYEKL. CDR3 DNA: TGCGCCAGCAGCCAAGGGCCCGCAGGGGGAGACAAAAACATTCAGTACTTC. It yields the protein CASSQGPAGGDKNIQYF.

This clonotype was counted a few times. This chain links TRBV9 with TRBJ1-2; weak D call: TRBD1 (5 bases). CDR1 is SGDLS and CDR2 is YYNGEE in the germline V gene. The germline V and J ends were trimmed by 2 bases and 4 bases, with 12 bases remaining between them. This CDR3 comprises 14 residues. The CDR3 reads CASSVGTATYGYTF. DNA for the CDR3: TGTGCCAGCAGCGTCGGGACCGCTACCTATGGCTACACCTTC.

Only a few counts were recorded for this clonotype. The gene calls are TRBV6-5 and TRBJ1-6; D possibly corresponds to TRBD1 (6 bases). V was pared by 6 bases and J by 5 bases, with 14 bases between. The CDR3 covers 15 residues. Germline V lookup: CDR1 MNHEY, CDR2 SVGAGI. The CDR3 nucleotides read TGTGCCAGCAGCCACGGGGGGGCGAATAATTCACCCCTCCACTTT. It specifies CASSHGGANNSPLHF.

This clonotype was picked up many times. The chain links TRBV7-9 to TRBJ2-3, with 8 bases fitting TRBD1. The germline V gene encodes CDR1 SEHNR and CDR2 FQNEAQ (reference sequence). With 4 bases clipped from V and 1 base from J, the junction kept 4 bases outside the gene matches. The CDR3 spans 15 residues. CDR3 DNA sequence: TGTGCCAGCAGCTCCGGACAGGGAGGCACAGATACGCAGTATTTT. This gives the protein CASSSGQGGTDTQYF.

This clonotype was counted between two and nine times. V usage is TRBV24-1 and J usage is TRBJ2-2; no firm D call. Trimming took off 1 base at V and 1 base at J, with 6 bases between the two ends. CDR1 is KGHDR, CDR2 SFDVKD, per germline. The CDR3 consists of 15 residues. The CDR3 bases are TGTGCCACCAGTGATTTAGGCCAGAACACCGGGGAGCTGTTTTTT. It encodes CATSDLGQNTGELFF.

This chain uses TRBV6-5 with TRBJ2-7, with a weak D call TRBD2 (7 bases). The germline V and J ends were trimmed by 6 bases and 3 bases, with 18 bases remaining between them. The CDR3 consists of 15 residues. Germline lookup yields CDR1 MNHEY and CDR2 SVGAGI. The CDR3, as DNA: TGTGCCAGCAGCCCCAGGAGCGGGGACATCTACGAGCAGTACTTC. As protein: CASSPRSGDIYEQYF.

This clonotype appeared many times. J is TRBJ2-7 and V is TRBV15; D is undetermined. Trimming took off 0 bases at V and 6 bases at J, with 6 bases between the two ends. The CDR3 covers 12 residues. The germline CDR1 and CDR2 sequences are LNHNV and YYDKDF (reference sequence). CDR3 residues: CATSRDLSEQYF. The DNA for the CDR3 is TGTGCCACCAGCAGAGATCTGAGCGAGCAGTACTTC.

This clonotype was seen more than once but under ten times. The chain carries TRBV7-2 and TRBJ1-1; no clear D gene. V was pared by 2 bases and J by 1 base, with 8 bases between. Per germline, CDR1 SGHTA and CDR2 FQGNSA. This CDR3 is 14 amino acids long. The CDR3 loop is CASSLMWQNTEAFF. The CDR3 region has the DNA TGTGCCAGCAGCTTAATGTGGCAGAACACTGAAGCTTTCTTT.

The genes are TRBV4-3 and TRBJ2-1; D not resolved. Germline CDR1 LGHNA, CDR2 YSLEER. This CDR3 contains 15 residues. The V gene lost 0 bases and the J gene lost 8 bases, with 14 bases spanning the gap. CDR3 nucleotide sequence: TGCGCCAGCAGCCAAGAGGTGACGATGCCCTATGAGCAGTTCTTC. Its protein is CASSQEVTMPYEQFF.

This clonotype has at least ten counts. The V gene is TRBV11-3, the J gene TRBJ1-1; perhaps TRBD1 as D (5 bases). The germline V and J ends were trimmed by 5 bases and 2 bases, with 9 bases remaining between them. Germline assignment: CDR1 SGHNT and CDR2 YENEEA. This CDR3 region has 13 residues. CDR3 residues: CASSRGRNTEAFF. The CDR3 DNA follows: TGTGCCAGCAGCAGGGGCCGAAACACTGAAGCTTTCTTT.

This clonotype came up many times. The V gene is TRBV4-1, the J gene TRBJ1-2, with D perhaps matching TRBD1 (5 bases). V lost 1 base and J 8 bases, leaving 14 bases between the germline ends. The CDR3 consists of 14 residues. The germline V gene encodes CDR1 MGHRA and CDR2 YSYEKL. The CDR3 DNA is TGCGCCAGCAGCCAAGTTTCAGGGCTGGGCGGCTACACCTTC. Its translation is CASSQVSGLGGYTF.

V is TRBV2 and J is TRBJ1-1; unclear D gene. V was pared by 4 bases and J by 0 bases, with 9 bases between. CDR1 is SNHLY and CDR2 is FYNNEI in the germline V gene. This CDR3 has 14 amino acids. CDR3 coding DNA: TGTGCCAGCAGTGTGGACGGACTGAACACTGAAGCTTTCTTT. The encoded protein is CASSVDGLNTEAFF.

Only a few counts were recorded for this clonotype. The chain links TRBV4-1 to TRBJ2-3, with 11 bases identical to TRBD2. CDR1 is MGHRA, CDR2 YSYEKL, per germline. The CDR3 loop spans 17 amino acids. J lost 3 bases, V lost 3 bases, and 8 bases had no gene match. CDR3 sequence (DNA): TGCGCCAGCAGCCAGGCGGGAACTAGCGGGAGAACAGATACGCAGTATTTT. It specifies CASSQAGTSGRTDTQYF.

This sequence joins TRBV6-5 and TRBJ1-1; D ambiguous. The CDR3 has 13 residues. Germline-derived CDR1 and CDR2 are MNHEY and SVGAGI. Trimming cost V 2 bases and J 8 bases, with 12 bases left between them. CDR3 in amino acids: CASSYMYTGEAFF. For the CDR3, the DNA is TGTGCCAGCAGTTACATGTACACCGGGGAAGCTTTCTTT.

This clonotype was seen more than once but under ten times. This sequence joins TRBV3-1 and TRBJ2-7, with D perhaps TRBD1 or TRBD2 (5 bases each). The V end was cut by 3 bases, the J end by 3 bases, with 9 bases between. The CDR3 consists of 13 residues. Germline V gene sequence: CDR1 LGHDT, CDR2 YNNKEL (reference sequence). This CDR3 is CASSHEGLYEQYF. In DNA form, the CDR3 reads TGTGCCAGCAGCCATGAGGGGCTCTACGAGCAGTACTTC.